The 12 T cell receptor beta chains in this list originate from one sample, sequenced in a study of T cell responses to AZD1222 COVID-19 vaccine. The assay was immunoSEQ multiplex PCR, and TCRdb's table has in-frame clones only and misses some. The sample lists approximately 130,000 clones, over 75% occurring once. Sample: peripheral blood, taken 28 days after the second dose of the MenACWY control vaccine. The receptors shown here come from an adult who received the MenACWY meningococcal vaccine as a control.

CDR3 region: CASSPAKYGYTF. In nucleotides, the CDR3 is TGTGCCAGCTCACCGGCCAAATATGGCTACACCTTC. The chain is built from TRBV18 and TRBJ1-2; D is uncertain. In germline, CDR1 is KGHSH, CDR2 LQKENI. The length of the CDR3 is 12 residues. V was shortened by 3 bases and J by 5 bases, with 7 bases between the two germline ends.

The chain uses TRBV6-1 and TRBJ2-3; D may be TRBD2 (6 bases). There are 18 residues in the CDR3. The germline CDR1 and CDR2 sequences are MNHNS and SASEGT. Trimming cost V 2 bases and J 4 bases, with 22 bases left between them. The CDR3 DNA sequence: TGTGCCAGCAGTGAATCGGAAGGGAGGATTGGGGTAGCAGATACGCAGTATTTT. Protein: CASSESEGRIGVADTQYF.

V gene TRBV19 combines with J gene TRBJ1-1, with 8 bases that match TRBD1. Germline V lookup: CDR1 LNHDA, CDR2 SQIVND (reference sequence). With 3 bases clipped from V and 1 base from J, the junction kept 16 bases outside the gene matches. The CDR3 is 19 residues long. The CDR3 DNA is TGTGCCAGTAGTATTCCCTACATTACAGGGGGTGGAAGGAACACTGAAGCTTTCTTT. Translation: CASSIPYITGGGRNTEAFF.

The gene calls are TRBV9 and TRBJ1-3, with 9 bases that match TRBD1. The CDR3 covers 15 residues. CDR1 is SGDLS, CDR2 YYNGEE, per germline. J lost 8 bases, V lost 0 bases, and 6 bases had no gene match. CDR3 amino acids: CASSVAGDRAHTIYF. CDR3 sequence (DNA): TGTGCCAGCAGCGTAGCTGGGGACAGGGCCCACACCATATATTTT. The full variable domain, with the rest looked up from reference TRBV9 and TRBJ1-3, is DSGVTQTPKHLITATGQRVTLRCSPRSGDLSVYWYQQSLDQGLQFLIQYYNGEERAKGNILERFSAQQFPDLHSELNLSSLELGDSALYFCASSVAGDRAHTIYFGEGSWLTVV.

The CDR3 DNA reads TGTGCCCTCAGAGCTAGCTGGGCAGATACGCAGTATTTT. Residues: CALRASWADTQYF. The chain combines TRBV2 with TRBJ2-3, with a possible D match to TRBD2 (5 bases). The CDR3 extends over 13 amino acids. Trimming removed 11 bases at V and 4 bases at J, with 16 bases between. Looked up from germline, CDR1 is SNHLY and CDR2 is FYNNEI.

The chain has TRBV3-1 (or the pseudogene TRBV3-2) and TRBJ2-1, with unresolved D. This CDR3 has 13 residues. Looked up from germline, CDR1 is LGHDT and CDR2 is YNNKEL (reference sequence). Trimming removed 4 bases at V and 7 bases at J, with 11 bases between. This CDR3 reads CASSLRAANEQFF. CDR3 DNA: TGTGCCAGCAGCCTCCGGGCAGCTAATGAGCAGTTCTTC.

The chain joins TRBV9 to TRBJ2-2; a weak D match, TRBD2 (6 bases). Germline V lookup: CDR1 SGDLS, CDR2 YYNGEE. The V and J ends lost 0 bases and 4 bases respectively, with 13 bases between them. CDR3 length equals 16 residues. The CDR3 nucleotides read TGTGCCAGCAGCGTAGTCGGTCGGGGAGGCACCGGGGAGCTGTTTTTT. It yields the protein CASSVVGRGGTGELFF.

V gene TRBV6-5 combines with J gene TRBJ2-3, with a possible D match to TRBD2 (6 bases). There are 11 residues in the CDR3. Trimming shortened V by 6 bases and J by 7 bases, and 8 bases separated the two germline ends. Germline loops: CDR1 MNHEY, CDR2 SVGAGI. The CDR3 sequence is CASRLANTQYF. CDR3 DNA: TGTGCCAGCAGGCTAGCGAATACGCAGTATTTT.

This rearrangement joins TRBV5-4 to TRBJ1-1; TRBD1 agrees at 9 bases. After removal of 1 base from V and 6 bases from J, the junction contained 10 bases not matched to a gene. Germline CDR1 is SGHNT and CDR2 is YYREEE (reference sequence). The CDR3 length is 16 residues. The CDR3 sequence: CASSLSLTGGPSEAFF. CDR3 DNA: TGTGCCAGCAGCTTGAGTTTGACAGGGGGTCCTTCTGAAGCTTTCTTT.

The rearrangement links TRBV18 to TRBJ1-1; D is ambiguous. The germline V and J ends were trimmed by 6 bases and 0 bases, with 8 bases remaining between them. Germline V gene lookup returns CDR1 KGHSH and CDR2 LQKENI. The CDR3 is 13 residues long. CDR3: CASSPTVNTEAFF. In DNA form, the CDR3 reads TGTGCCAGCTCTCCGACTGTGAACACTGAAGCTTTCTTT.

V usage is TRBV7-2 and J usage is TRBJ1-5; 8 bases are shared with TRBD1. This CDR3 spans 15 amino acids. The trim removed 3 bases at V and 3 bases at J, leaving 4 bases unmatched. CDR1 and CDR2 (germline): SGHTA, FQGNSA. The CDR3 DNA reads as TGTGCCAGCAGCTTGGGGACAGGCAACAATCAGCCCCAGCATTTT. Translating it yields CASSLGTGNNQPQHF.

The chain carries TRBV6-5 and TRBJ2-5; D possibly corresponds to TRBD1 (7 bases). V lost 4 bases and J 5 bases, leaving 17 bases between the germline ends. Germline V CDR1 and CDR2: MNHEY, SVGAGI. The CDR3 is made up of 15 amino acids. The CDR3 DNA sequence: TGTGCCAGCAGTTCCTCAGGGGGGCAAACGGAGACCCAGTACTTC. Protein: CASSSSGGQTETQYF.